This T cell receptor beta chain was identified during a study of liver allograft versus peripheral blood T cells. Study as a whole: Recipients' peripheral blood served as the comparator for T cell receptor repertoires in transplanted livers. Study results and caveats: T cell receptor repertoires inside liver allografts reportedly differed from those in peripheral blood.

About this clonotype itself: The target antigen is unknown. This may be a read error, as it is one base from a much larger clone.

TCRdb processed the reads anew with MiXCR; each CDR3 protein has one entry. Of 9,500 to 13,000 distinct CDR3 sequences listed, about a fifth are singletons. This TCR was sampled from a human patient who had a liver transplant. Some of the T cells may derive from the graft donor.

The CDR3 protein is CTSSFDSNYGYTF. CDR3 DNA: TGTACCAGCAGTTTTGACAGTAACTATGGCTACACCTTC. The chain recombines TRBV6-5 with TRBJ1-2, with D possibly TRBD1 on 5 matching bases. This CDR3 region has 13 residues. Germline V gives CDR1 MNHEY, CDR2 SVGAGI.